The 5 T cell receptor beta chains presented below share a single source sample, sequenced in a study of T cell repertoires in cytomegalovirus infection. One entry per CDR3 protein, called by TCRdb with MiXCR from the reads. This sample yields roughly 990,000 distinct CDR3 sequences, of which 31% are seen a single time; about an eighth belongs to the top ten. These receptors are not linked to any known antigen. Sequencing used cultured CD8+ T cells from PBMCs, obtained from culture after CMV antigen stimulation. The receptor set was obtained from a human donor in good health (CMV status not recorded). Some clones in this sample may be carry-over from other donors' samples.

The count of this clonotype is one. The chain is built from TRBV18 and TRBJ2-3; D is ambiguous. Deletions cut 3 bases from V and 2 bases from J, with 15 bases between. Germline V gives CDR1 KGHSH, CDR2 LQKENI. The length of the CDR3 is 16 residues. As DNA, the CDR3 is TGTGCCAGCTCACCGTCCGAGGCACACAACACAGATACGCAGTATTTT. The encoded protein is CASSPSEAHNTDTQYF.

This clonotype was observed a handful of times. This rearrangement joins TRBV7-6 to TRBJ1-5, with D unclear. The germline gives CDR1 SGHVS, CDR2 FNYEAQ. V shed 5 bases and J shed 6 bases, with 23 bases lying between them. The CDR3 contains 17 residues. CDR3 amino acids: CASSKGTDWNRGQPQHF. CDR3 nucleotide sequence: TGTGCCAGCAGCAAAGGTACCGACTGGAACAGAGGTCAGCCCCAGCATTTT.

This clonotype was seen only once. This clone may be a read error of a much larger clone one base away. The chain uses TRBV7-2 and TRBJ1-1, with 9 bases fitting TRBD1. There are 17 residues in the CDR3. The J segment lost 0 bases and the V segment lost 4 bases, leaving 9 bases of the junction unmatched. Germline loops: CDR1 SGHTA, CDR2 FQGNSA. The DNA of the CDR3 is TGTACCAGCAGCTCTATACGGACAGGGGCCTTGAACACTGAAGCTTTCTTT. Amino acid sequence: CTSSSIRTGALNTEAFF.

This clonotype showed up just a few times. The CDR3 coding sequence is TGCGCCAGCAGCCAAGACGTGCGGGCTAACTATGGCTACACCTTC. This gives the protein CASSQDVRANYGYTF. V usage is TRBV4-3 and J usage is TRBJ1-2; D is unresolved. The V end was cut by 0 bases, the J end by 0 bases, with 8 bases between. The germline V gene encodes CDR1 LGHNA and CDR2 YSLEER. The CDR3 contains 15 residues.

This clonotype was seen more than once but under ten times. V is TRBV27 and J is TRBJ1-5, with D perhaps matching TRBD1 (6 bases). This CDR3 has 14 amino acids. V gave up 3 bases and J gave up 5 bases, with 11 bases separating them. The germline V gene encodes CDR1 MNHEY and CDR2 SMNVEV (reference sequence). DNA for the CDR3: TGTGCCAGCAGTTTGGCAGGGGATTATCAGCCCCAGCATTTT. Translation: CASSLAGDYQPQHF.